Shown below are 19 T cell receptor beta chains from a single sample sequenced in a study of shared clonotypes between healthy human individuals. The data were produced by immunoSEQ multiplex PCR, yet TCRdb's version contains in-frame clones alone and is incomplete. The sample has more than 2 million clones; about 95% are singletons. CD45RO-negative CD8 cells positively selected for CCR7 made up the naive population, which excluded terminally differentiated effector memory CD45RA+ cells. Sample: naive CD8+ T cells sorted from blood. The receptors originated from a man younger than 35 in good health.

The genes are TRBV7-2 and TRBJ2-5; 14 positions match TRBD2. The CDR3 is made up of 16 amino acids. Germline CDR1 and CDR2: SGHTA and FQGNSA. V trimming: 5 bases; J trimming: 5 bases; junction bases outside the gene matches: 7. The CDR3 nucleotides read TGTGCCAGCAGCCTTGGACTAGCGGGAGGAGTGGAGACCCAGTACTTC. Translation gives CASSLGLAGGVETQYF.

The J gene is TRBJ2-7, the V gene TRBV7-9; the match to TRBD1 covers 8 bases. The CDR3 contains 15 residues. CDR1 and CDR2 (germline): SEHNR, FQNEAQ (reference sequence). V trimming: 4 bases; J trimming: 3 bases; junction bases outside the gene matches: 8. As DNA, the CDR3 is TGTGCCAGCAGCTCCACGGGCAGGGGGCTCTACGAGCAGTACTTC. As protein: CASSSTGRGLYEQYF. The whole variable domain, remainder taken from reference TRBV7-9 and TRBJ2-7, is DTGVSQNPRHKITKRGQNVTFRCDPISEHNRLYWYRQTLGQGPEFLTYFQNEAQLEKSRLLSDRFSAERPKGSFSTLEIQRTEQGDSAMYLCASSSTGRGLYEQYFGPGTRLTVT.

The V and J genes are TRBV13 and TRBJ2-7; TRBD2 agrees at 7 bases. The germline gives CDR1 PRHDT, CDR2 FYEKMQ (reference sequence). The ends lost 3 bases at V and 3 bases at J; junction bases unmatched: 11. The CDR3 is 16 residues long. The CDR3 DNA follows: TGTGCCAGCAGCTTTGGCCCTGGGGGGGAGAGCTACGAGCAGTACTTC. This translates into CASSFGPGGESYEQYF.

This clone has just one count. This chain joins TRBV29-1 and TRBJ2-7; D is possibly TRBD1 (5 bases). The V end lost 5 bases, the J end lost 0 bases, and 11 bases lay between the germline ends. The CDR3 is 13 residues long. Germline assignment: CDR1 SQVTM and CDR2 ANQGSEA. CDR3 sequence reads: CSVLTGDSYEQYF. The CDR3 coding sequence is TGCAGCGTTTTAACAGGCGACTCCTACGAGCAGTACTTC.

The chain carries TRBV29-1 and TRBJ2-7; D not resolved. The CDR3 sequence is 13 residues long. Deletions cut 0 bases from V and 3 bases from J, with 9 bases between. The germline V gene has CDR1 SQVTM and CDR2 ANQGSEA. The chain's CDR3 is CSVEDPGVYEQYF. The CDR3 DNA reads TGCAGCGTTGAAGATCCAGGAGTCTACGAGCAGTACTTC.

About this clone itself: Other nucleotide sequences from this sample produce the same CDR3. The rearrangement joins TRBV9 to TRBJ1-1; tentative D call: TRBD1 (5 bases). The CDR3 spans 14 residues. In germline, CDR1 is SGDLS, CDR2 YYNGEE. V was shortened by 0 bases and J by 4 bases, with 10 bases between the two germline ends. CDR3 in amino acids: CASSVGGETTEAFF. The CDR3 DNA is TGTGCCAGCAGCGTAGGAGGGGAGACCACTGAAGCTTTCTTT.

The CDR3 nucleotides are TGTGCCAGCAGTTACTCGAGGGGGGGTCAGCCCCAGCATTTT. This codes for CASSYSRGGQPQHF. This chain joins TRBV6-5 and TRBJ1-5; D perhaps matches TRBD1 (6 bases). This CDR3 has 14 amino acids. Germline CDR1 MNHEY, CDR2 SVGAGI. Trimming stripped 0 bases from V and 6 bases from J, with 9 bases between.

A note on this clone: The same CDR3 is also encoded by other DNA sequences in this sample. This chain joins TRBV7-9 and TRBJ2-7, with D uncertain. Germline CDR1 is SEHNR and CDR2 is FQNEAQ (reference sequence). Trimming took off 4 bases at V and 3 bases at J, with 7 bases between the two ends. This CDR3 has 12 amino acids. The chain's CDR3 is CASSSLNYEQYF. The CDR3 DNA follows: TGTGCCAGCAGCTCTTTGAACTACGAGCAGTACTTC.

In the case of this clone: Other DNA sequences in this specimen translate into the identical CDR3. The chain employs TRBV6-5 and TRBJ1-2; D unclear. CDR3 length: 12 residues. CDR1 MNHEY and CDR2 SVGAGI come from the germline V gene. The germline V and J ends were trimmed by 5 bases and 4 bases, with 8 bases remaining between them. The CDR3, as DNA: TGTGCCAGCAGTCAAGATACCTATGGCTACACCTTC. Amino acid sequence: CASSQDTYGYTF.

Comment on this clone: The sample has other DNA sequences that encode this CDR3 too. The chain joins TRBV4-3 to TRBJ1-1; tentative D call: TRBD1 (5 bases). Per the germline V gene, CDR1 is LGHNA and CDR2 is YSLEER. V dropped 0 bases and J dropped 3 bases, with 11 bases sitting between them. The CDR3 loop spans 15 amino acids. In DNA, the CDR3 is TGCGCCAGCAGCCAAGATAGGGGAGGGTACACTGAAGCTTTCTTT. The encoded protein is CASSQDRGGYTEAFF.

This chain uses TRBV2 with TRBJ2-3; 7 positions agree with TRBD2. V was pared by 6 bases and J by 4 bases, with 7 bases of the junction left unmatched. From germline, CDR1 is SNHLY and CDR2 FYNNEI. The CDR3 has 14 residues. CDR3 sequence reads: CASRNHGGADTQYF. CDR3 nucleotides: TGTGCCAGCAGGAACCATGGGGGGGCAGATACGCAGTATTTT. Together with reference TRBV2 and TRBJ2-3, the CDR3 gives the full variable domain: EPEVTQTPSHQVTQMGQEVILRCVPISNHLYFYWYRQILGQKVEFLVSFYNNEISEKSEIFDDQFSVERPDGSNFTLKIRSTKLEDSAMYFCASRNHGGADTQYFGPGTRLTVL.

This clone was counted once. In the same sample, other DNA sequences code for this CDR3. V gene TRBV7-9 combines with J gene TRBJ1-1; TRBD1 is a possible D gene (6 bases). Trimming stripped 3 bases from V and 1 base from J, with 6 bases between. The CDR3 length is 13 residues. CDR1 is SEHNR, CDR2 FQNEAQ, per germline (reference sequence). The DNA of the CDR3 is TGTGCCAGCAGCTTGACAGGGAACACTGAAGCTTTCTTT. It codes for CASSLTGNTEAFF.

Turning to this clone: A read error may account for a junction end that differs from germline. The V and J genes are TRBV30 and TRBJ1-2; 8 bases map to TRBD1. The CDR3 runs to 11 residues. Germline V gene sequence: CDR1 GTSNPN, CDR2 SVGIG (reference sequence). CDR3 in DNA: TGTGCCTGGAGCACCGGGACAGGCACCTTCTTC. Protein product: CAWSTGTGTFF.

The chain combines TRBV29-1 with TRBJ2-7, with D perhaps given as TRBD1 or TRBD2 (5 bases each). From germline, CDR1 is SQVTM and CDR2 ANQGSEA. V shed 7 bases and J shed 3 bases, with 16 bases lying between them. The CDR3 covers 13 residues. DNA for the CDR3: TGCAGCGGGGTTTCCCGGGACGACTACGAGCAGTACTTC. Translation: CSGVSRDDYEQYF.

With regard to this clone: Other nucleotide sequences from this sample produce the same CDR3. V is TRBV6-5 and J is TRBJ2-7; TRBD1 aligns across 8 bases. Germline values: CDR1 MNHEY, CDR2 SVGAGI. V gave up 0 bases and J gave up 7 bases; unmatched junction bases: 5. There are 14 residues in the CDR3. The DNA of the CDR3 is TGTGCCAGCAGTTACTCGACAGGGGTAGGGGAGCAGTACTTC. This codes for CASSYSTGVGEQYF.

In DNA form, the CDR3 reads TGCGCCAGCAGCCAAGATCTGAGCTGGAGGGAGACCCAGTACTTC. The encoded protein is CASSQDLSWRETQYF. This rearrangement joins TRBV4-3 to TRBJ2-5, with D possibly matching TRBD2 (5 bases). The length of the CDR3 is 15 residues. Trimming cost V 0 bases and J 5 bases, with 13 bases left between them. Germline V CDR1 and CDR2: LGHNA, YSLEER.

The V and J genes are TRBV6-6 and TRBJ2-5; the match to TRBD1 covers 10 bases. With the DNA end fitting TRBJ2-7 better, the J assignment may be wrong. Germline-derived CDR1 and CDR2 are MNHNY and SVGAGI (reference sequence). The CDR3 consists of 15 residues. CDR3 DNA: TGTGCCAGCAGTTACTTCGGGACAGGGGAAAACGAGCAGTACTTC. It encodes CASSYFGTGENEQYF.

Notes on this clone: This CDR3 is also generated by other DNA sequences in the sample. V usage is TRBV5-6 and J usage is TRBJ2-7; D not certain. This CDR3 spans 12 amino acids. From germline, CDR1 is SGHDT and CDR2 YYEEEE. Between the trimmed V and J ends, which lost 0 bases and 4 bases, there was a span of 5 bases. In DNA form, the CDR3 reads TGTGCCAGCAGCTTGGCCTCGTACGAGCAGTACTTC. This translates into CASSLASYEQYF.

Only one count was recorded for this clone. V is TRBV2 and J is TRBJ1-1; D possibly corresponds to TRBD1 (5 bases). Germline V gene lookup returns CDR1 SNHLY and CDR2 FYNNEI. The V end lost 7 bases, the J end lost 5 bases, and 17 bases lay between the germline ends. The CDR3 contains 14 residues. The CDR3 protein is CASTGGIIGTEAFF. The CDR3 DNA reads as TGTGCCAGCACCGGGGGTATAATTGGGACTGAAGCTTTCTTT. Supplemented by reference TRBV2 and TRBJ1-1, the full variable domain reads EPEVTQTPSHQVTQMGQEVILRCVPISNHLYFYWYRQILGQKVEFLVSFYNNEISEKSEIFDDQFSVERPDGSNFTLKIRSTKLEDSAMYFCASTGGIIGTEAFFGQGTRLTVV.